The rows below give T cell receptor beta chains drawn from one sample of a study of T-cell reconstitution after alpha-beta-depleted transplantation in children. Each CDR3 protein is one row after TCRdb ran MiXCR on the PCR reads. The data show some 600,000 distinct CDR3 sequences, about an eighth seen once. The sequenced sample was PBMCs, mostly from graft donor cells, obtained 360 days after TCRalphabeta/CD19-depleted stem cell transplant. These receptor sequences come from a male patient between 5 and 17 years old who had a stem cell transplant for acute myeloid leukemia, so the T cells may come from the graft donor. Each CDR3 is given with its conserved first and last residue. D genes are given only for firm matches. For some rows the clone size is stated as once, few or many, or as a class when expanded; others skip it.

TRBD2	TRBV6-1	-	TRBJ2-1	15	TGTGCCAGCTCGCCCCCCTGGGCGGGAGGCCATGAGCAGTTCTTC	CASSPPWAGGHEQFF
-	TRBV21-1	few	TRBJ2-7	14	TGTGCCAAACGGGGACTAGGCCCATCCTACGAGCAGTACTTC	CAKRGLGPSYEQYF
-	TRBV5-6	-	TRBJ2-1	14	TGTGCCAGCAGCCGACTGACCCTAGCGTATGAGCAGTTCTTC	CASSRLTLAYEQFF
-	TRBV29-1	few	TRBJ1-1	12	TGCAGCGGGAGGGGGGCGAACACTGAAGCTTTCTTT	CSGRGANTEAFF
TRBD1	TRBV28	-	TRBJ2-4	15	TGTGCCAGCAGTCCAGAGGACAGGGCCAAAAACATTCAGTACTTC	CASSPEDRAKNIQYF
-	TRBV14	-	TRBJ2-4	19	TGTGCCAGCAGCCAAGGTGTCGCGGGGACGGAACTAGCCAAAAACATTCAGTACTTC	CASSQGVAGTELAKNIQYF
-	TRBV7-9	-	TRBJ2-7	15	TGTGCCAGCAACGTGGGCCAGGGAAGTGTATACGAGCAGTACTTC	CASNVGQGSVYEQYF
-	TRBV3-1	few	TRBJ2-1	17	TGTGCCAGCAGCACCCCTGGCAATAGCTTTGGGGGATATGAGCAGTTCTTC	CASSTPGNSFGGYEQFF
-	TRBV7-8	-	TRBJ1-5	12	TGTGCCAGCAGCTTAAACAGGCAGCCCCAGCATTTT	CASSLNRQPQHF
-	TRBV28	-	TRBJ1-5	14	TGTGCCAGCAGTCCTGTGGGGCTGGGTCAGCCCCAGCATTTT	CASSPVGLGQPQHF
TRBD2	TRBV18	few	TRBJ2-7	15	TGTGCCAGCTCACCCGGGACTAGCGGATACTACGAGCAGTACTTC	CASSPGTSGYYEQYF
TRBD1	TRBV5-1	few	TRBJ2-3	14	TGCGCCAGCAAGTCCGGGACAGTAACAGATACGCAGTATTTT	CASKSGTVTDTQYF
-	TRBV4-2	many	TRBJ1-1	15	TGTGCCAGCAGCCAAGATCCGAGGCTGTACACTGAAGCTTTCTTT	CASSQDPRLYTEAFF
-	TRBV28	-	TRBJ2-1	14	TGTGCCAGCAGAACAGCTATGATCCCCAATGAGCAGTTCTTC	CASRTAMIPNEQFF
-	TRBV12-3/TRBV12-4	-	TRBJ2-5	15	TGTGCCAGCAGTTTAATGGGGTTGGGTCAAGAGACCCAGTACTTC	CASSLMGLGQETQYF
-	TRBV6-2/TRBV6-3	many	TRBJ2-7	13	TGTGCCAGCAAGAACAGCCCGTCGTACGAGCAGTACTTC	CASKNSPSYEQYF
-	TRBV20-1	-	TRBJ1-1	14	TGCAGTGCTACGGGCAGCCCGATGAACACTGAAGCTTTCTTT	CSATGSPMNTEAFF
-	TRBV23-1	few	TRBJ1-6	12	TGCGCCAGCAGTCACCCCCCCACGGACCTCCACTTT	CASSHPPTDLHF
TRBD1	TRBV6-2/TRBV6-3	-	TRBJ2-7	15	TGTGCCAGCAGTCGACCGGGACAGATGTCCTACGAGCAGTACTTC	CASSRPGQMSYEQYF
TRBD2	TRBV6-1	-	TRBJ2-5	14	TGTGCCAGCACCTATAGCGGGAGGGTGGAGACCCAGTACTTC	CASTYSGRVETQYF
TRBD1	TRBV28	many	TRBJ2-1	15	TGTGCCAGCAGTGTGACAGGGGGCCGCTACAATGAGCAGTTCTTC	CASSVTGGRYNEQFF
-	TRBV5-1	few	TRBJ1-3	14	TGCGCCAGCAGCTCGGGGAGCCAAGGAAACACCATATATTTT	CASSSGSQGNTIYF
-	TRBV7-3	many	TRBJ2-1	11	TGTGCCAGCAGCTTAGGTGCTGAGCAGTTCTTC	CASSLGAEQFF
-	TRBV29-1	few	TRBJ2-1	12	TGCAGCGCAGACCGACTAGTTGGTGAGCAGTTCTTC	CSADRLVGEQFF
TRBD1	TRBV10-2	few	TRBJ1-1	15	TGCGCCAGCAGCGAGATGCAGGGGGGGAACACTGAAGCTTTCTTT	CASSEMQGGNTEAFF
-	TRBV20-1	many	TRBJ2-3	15	TGCAGTGCTAGAATACCGAGGGGGTTCACAGATACGCAGTATTTT	CSARIPRGFTDTQYF
-	TRBV5-1	few	TRBJ2-3	15	TGCGCCAGCAGCGCCGGACTTCACGGCACAGATACGCAGTATTTT	CASSAGLHGTDTQYF
-	TRBV7-3	few	TRBJ2-3	16	TGTGCCAGCAGCCAAGGGGGACTGTCGAGCACAGATACGCAGTATTTT	CASSQGGLSSTDTQYF
-	TRBV3-1	few	TRBJ2-5	15	TGTGCCAGCAGCCAAGATCCCGGCAGCCAAGAGACCCAGTACTTC	CASSQDPGSQETQYF
TRBD1	TRBV4-3	few	TRBJ1-2	16	TGCGCCAGCAGCCAAGATCACGGGACAGGACCCTGGAGCTACACCTTC	CASSQDHGTGPWSYTF
TRBD1	TRBV28	many	TRBJ2-2	14	TGTGCCAGCAGACTCACAGGGGGCACCGGGGAGCTGTTTTTT	CASRLTGGTGELFF
-	TRBV12-3/TRBV12-4	many	TRBJ1-5	15	TGTGCCAGCAGTTTATTCGGGCAGCTAAGCCAGCCCCAGCATTTT	CASSLFGQLSQPQHF
-	TRBV28	-	TRBJ2-7	12	TGTGCCAGCAGTTCCGTCCTCTACGAGCAGTACTTC	CASSSVLYEQYF
-	TRBV18	few	TRBJ1-1	14	TGTGCCAGCTCACCACCGTCGGGTCACACTGAAGCTTTCTTT	CASSPPSGHTEAFF
-	TRBV7-2	few	TRBJ2-2	14	TGTGCCAGCAGCTTAGACCAGGGAGCCGGGGAGCTGTTTTTT	CASSLDQGAGELFF
-	TRBV7-9	few	TRBJ2-1	16	TGTGCCAGCAGGCCACTCAGCTTGAGCTCCTACAATGAGCAGTTCTTC	CASRPLSLSSYNEQFF
TRBD1	TRBV29-1	many	TRBJ2-5	15	TGCAGCGTGAACAGGGGGCGCCCGTCAGGGGAGACCCAGTACTTC	CSVNRGRPSGETQYF
-	TRBV9	few	TRBJ2-7	18	TGTGCCAGCAGCGTTACCGACAGGTCCTGGGACTTGTTGTACGAGCAGTACTTC	CASSVTDRSWDLLYEQYF
TRBD1	TRBV19	few	TRBJ2-6	16	TGTGCCAGTAGTAGAGGGGGCGTAACGGGGGCCAACGTCCTGACTTTC	CASSRGGVTGANVLTF
-	TRBV7-9	few	TRBJ1-1	16	TGTGCCAGCAGCTCCCTAGGTGGGGGGCGAAGAACTGAAGCTTTCTTT	CASSSLGGGRRTEAFF
TRBD1	TRBV29-1	-	TRBJ2-1	13	TGCAGCGTAGGACAGGGCTCCTACAATGAGCAGTTCTTC	CSVGQGSYNEQFF
TRBD1	TRBV29-1	many	TRBJ2-5	11	TGCAGCGCCGACAGGGAAGAGACCCAGTACTTC	CSADREETQYF
TRBD2	TRBV4-3	many	TRBJ2-5	16	TGCGCCAGCAAAAACAACCTAGCGGTGGGAGAAGAGACCCAGTACTTC	CASKNNLAVGEETQYF
-	TRBV5-4	many	TRBJ2-3	13	TGTGCCAGCAGCCGCCGGGACTCCAGTACGCAGTATTTT	CASSRRDSSTQYF
-	TRBV3-1	few	TRBJ2-5	16	TGTGCCAGCAGCCTTAAACGGGAGTATCCAAGAGAGACCCAGTACTTC	CASSLKREYPRETQYF
-	TRBV15	-	TRBJ2-2	12	TGTGCCACCAGCAGAGACAACGGGGAGCTGTTTTTT	CATSRDNGELFF
TRBD1	TRBV7-6	few	TRBJ1-4	16	TGTGCCAGCAGCTTACCCCGACAGGGGGCGCGGGAAAAACTGTTTTTT	CASSLPRQGAREKLFF
-	TRBV9	-	TRBJ2-3	16	TGTGCCAGCAGACCTCGACTGGGGGACCGCACAGATACGCAGTATTTT	CASRPRLGDRTDTQYF
TRBD1	TRBV12-3/TRBV12-4	-	TRBJ2-1	14	TGTGCCACATACGGCCAGGGGGTAAACAATGAGCAGTTCTTC	CATYGQGVNNEQFF